The clone carrying this T cell receptor beta chain was seen only a few times. The CDR3 spans 14 residues. Trimming cost V 3 bases and J 4 bases, with 12 bases left between them. TCR alpha and TCR beta cDNA libraries carrying sample barcodes and UMIs were produced by 5'RACE using constant-segment primers. In TCRdb, the 5' RACE reads were re-called with MiXCR into one record per CDR3 protein. The table lists under 150,000 distinct CDR3 sequences, roughly 20% of them singletons. This sample was taken from a study of T-cell memory formation after mild COVID-19. The specimen sequenced was PBMCs or a T cell subset sorted from them (not recorded which). The rearrangement links TRBV12-3 or TRBV12-4 to TRBJ1-2; no firm D call. The receptor comes from a man younger than 35 who had mild COVID-19 (a few samples of this study predate the infection). Cell type and time point are not known. The CDR3 DNA sequence: TGTGCCAGCAGTTTGGAGGACCTGGCCTATGGCTACACCTTC. Translating gives CASSLEDLAYGYTF.